These 25 T cell receptor beta chains were all obtained from the same sample, sequenced in a study of control samples from healthy donors and cancer patients. Clones were sequenced by immunoSEQ multiplex PCR, and TCRdb holds only the in-frame ones, with some missing. Of around 94,000 clones listed, around 86% are singletons. Sequenced sample: blood. These receptor sequences come from a woman aged 45-60 years in good health.

The genes are TRBV6-5 and TRBJ2-1, with D perhaps assigned TRBD1 or TRBD2 (5 bases each). This CDR3 has 15 amino acids. The germline CDR1 and CDR2 sequences are MNHEY and SVGAGI. V was shortened by 6 bases and J by 3 bases, with 15 bases between the two germline ends. This CDR3 is CASSEGSANYNEQFF. The CDR3 nucleotides read TGTGCCAGCAGCGAGGGGAGCGCGAACTACAATGAGCAGTTCTTC.

The gene calls are TRBV4-3 and TRBJ1-1; unclear D gene. This CDR3 region has 14 residues. Germline lookup yields CDR1 LGHNA and CDR2 YSLEER. V lost 5 bases, J lost 1 base, and 11 bases lay in between. CDR3 bases: TGCGCCAGCAGCTTCGGGTTTCAGAACACTGAAGCTTTCTTT. Protein product: CASSFGFQNTEAFF.

The V call is TRBV28, the J call TRBJ2-2; 9 nucleotides align to TRBD2. Germline values: CDR1 MDHEN, CDR2 SYDVKM. With 0 bases clipped from V and 5 bases from J, the junction kept 1 base outside the gene matches. CDR3 size: 15 residues. CDR3 DNA: TGTGCCAGCAGTTTATGGACTAGCGGAACCGGGGAGCTGTTTTTT. It translates to CASSLWTSGTGELFF.

The chain has TRBV6-5 and TRBJ1-2; TRBD1 might be the D (5 bases). V lost 5 bases and J lost 4, with 11 bases in between. Germline CDR1 is MNHEY and CDR2 is SVGAGI. The CDR3 totals 13 residues. CDR3 sequence reads: CASSPRDSYGYTF. As DNA, the CDR3 is TGTGCCAGCAGTCCTAGAGACAGCTATGGCTACACCTTC.

This chain connects TRBV7-2 to TRBJ2-2, with 13 bases matching TRBD2. The V gene end was trimmed by 4 bases and the J gene end by 7 bases; junction bases not matched to a gene: 6. This CDR3 comprises 16 residues. Germline V gives CDR1 SGHTA, CDR2 FQGNSA. This CDR3 is CASSSGLAGANGELFF. CDR3 in DNA: TGTGCCAGCAGCTCAGGACTAGCGGGAGCGAACGGGGAGCTGTTTTTT.

This chain connects TRBV11-3 to TRBJ1-1; no reliable D call. The CDR3 runs 13 residues. Between the trimmed V and J ends, which lost 1 base and 3 bases, there was a span of 6 bases. Per the germline V gene, CDR1 is SGHNT and CDR2 is YENEEA. DNA of the CDR3: TGTGCCAGCAGCTTAGGCCGGGACACTGAAGCTTTCTTT. Amino acids: CASSLGRDTEAFF.

V gene TRBV19 combines with J gene TRBJ1-4; D gene unclear. V was cut by 6 bases and J by 1 base, with 9 bases left in between. This CDR3 is built from 14 residues. Germline values: CDR1 LNHDA, CDR2 SQIVND (reference sequence). CDR3 amino acids: CASSPPGTNEKLFF. The CDR3 DNA reads TGTGCCAGTAGCCCACCAGGAACTAATGAAAAACTGTTTTTT.

Concerning this clone: Additional DNA sequences in this sample encode the identical CDR3. CDR3 DNA: TGCAGTGCACGGGACTCCTACGAGCAGTACTTC. It specifies CSARDSYEQYF. The chain is built from TRBV20-1 and TRBJ2-7, with D tentatively TRBD2 (5 bases). Germline V CDR1 and CDR2: DFQATT, SNEGSKA (reference sequence). This CDR3 contains 11 residues. Trimming left V 6 bases short and J 0 bases short, with 6 bases between.

The chain uses TRBV3-1 (or the pseudogene TRBV3-2) and TRBJ2-2; TRBD1 agrees at 8 bases. After removal of 8 bases from V and 1 base from J, the junction contained 3 bases not matched to a gene. The CDR3 covers 14 residues. Germline V gene sequence: CDR1 LGHDT, CDR2 YNNKEL (reference sequence). The CDR3 reads CASSTGGNTGELFF. The CDR3 DNA follows: TGTGCCAGCTCAACAGGGGGGAACACCGGGGAGCTGTTTTTT.

The chain has TRBV19 and TRBJ1-6; D uncertain. Germline lookup yields CDR1 LNHDA and CDR2 SQIVND (reference sequence). The CDR3 sequence is 14 residues long. Trimming left V 3 bases short and J 6 bases short, with 9 bases between. The CDR3 protein is CASSISMGNSPLHF. The CDR3 DNA follows: TGTGCCAGTAGTATTTCGATGGGTAATTCACCCCTCCACTTT.

The J gene is TRBJ1-1, the V gene TRBV5-1; no firm D call. The CDR3 sequence is 14 residues long. Trimming left V 4 bases short and J 1 base short, with 11 bases between. Germline values: CDR1 SGHRS, CDR2 YFSETQ. The CDR3 reads CASSPPRGNTEAFF. The CDR3 bases are TGCGCCAGCAGCCCGCCGCGAGGGAACACTGAAGCTTTCTTT.

This chain links TRBV24-1 with TRBJ2-5; D unclear. V was trimmed by 9 bases and J by 1 base, leaving 5 bases between them. The CDR3 sequence is 11 residues long. Germline CDR1 KGHDR, CDR2 SFDVKD. The DNA for the CDR3 is TGTGCCACCCTGCTCCAAGAGACCCAGTACTTC. As protein: CATLLQETQYF.

The J gene is TRBJ1-3, the V gene TRBV7-8, with D unclear. CDR1 is SGHVS and CDR2 is FQNEAQ in the germline V gene. The ends were cut back, 0 bases at V and 4 bases at J, with 16 bases in the middle. The CDR3 sequence is 17 residues long. CDR3 in DNA: TGTGCCAGCAGCTTAGCCCCAAGTAGGACTTCAGGAAACACCATATATTTT. Residues: CASSLAPSRTSGNTIYF.

This clone has just one count. The V call is TRBV6-2 or TRBV6-3, the J call TRBJ2-7; tentatively, D is TRBD1 or TRBD2 (5 bases each). The CDR3 sequence is 13 residues long. Germline V lookup: CDR1 MNHEY, CDR2 SVGEGT. With 2 bases removed from V and 0 bases from J, the gap between germline ends came to 5 bases. The CDR3 DNA sequence: TGTGCCAGCAGTTACGGGGGCTCCTACGAGCAGTACTTC. Its translation: CASSYGGSYEQYF.

The rearrangement uses TRBV19 and TRBJ2-7, with 8 nucleotides matching TRBD1. V was pared by 4 bases and J by 4 bases, with 9 bases of the junction left unmatched. Germline lookup yields CDR1 LNHDA and CDR2 SQIVND (reference sequence). The CDR3 is 15 residues long. The CDR3 DNA sequence: TGTGCCAGTAGTACCGCCGGGACAGGCCTTTACGAGCAGTACTTC. It yields the protein CASSTAGTGLYEQYF.

The V call is TRBV6-1, the J call TRBJ1-5; D is ambiguous. The V and J ends lost 2 bases and 6 bases respectively, with 14 bases between them. The CDR3 totals 15 residues. CDR1 and CDR2 from the germline V gene are MNHNS and SASEGT. The chain's CDR3 is CASSEFNTAGQPQHF. CDR3 sequence (DNA): TGTGCCAGCAGTGAATTTAACACGGCGGGTCAGCCCCAGCATTTT.

The sample holds one count of this clone. This rearrangement joins TRBV12-5 to TRBJ1-3; a possible D gene is TRBD1 (5 bases). This CDR3 contains 15 residues. CDR1 and CDR2 from the germline V gene are LGHNT and FRNRAP. V lost 1 base to trimming and J lost 0 bases, with 7 bases between them. In DNA, the CDR3 is TGTGCTAGTGGTTTGGGGGGCTCCTCTGGAAACACCATATATTTT. Protein product: CASGLGGSSGNTIYF.

The V gene is TRBV7-9, the J gene TRBJ2-1, with TRBD1 as a possible D gene (5 bases). The V end was cut by 3 bases, the J end by 9 bases, with 9 bases between. The CDR3 loop spans 12 amino acids. Looked up from germline, CDR1 is SEHNR and CDR2 is FQNEAQ (reference sequence). CDR3 loop: CASSLYGAEQFF. The CDR3 DNA reads as TGTGCCAGCAGCTTGTATGGGGCTGAGCAGTTCTTC.

The chain combines TRBV11-2 with TRBJ2-7; D might be TRBD2 (5 bases). The CDR3 contains 12 residues. CDR1 is SGHAT, CDR2 FQNNGV, per germline. V was pared by 4 bases and J by 3 bases, with 7 bases between. CDR3 sequence: CASSSGYYEQYF. The CDR3 DNA follows: TGTGCCAGCAGCTCGGGGTACTACGAGCAGTACTTC.

The chain has TRBV2 and TRBJ1-6; D not certain. The germline V and J ends were trimmed by 4 bases and 7 bases, with 14 bases remaining between them. The CDR3 has 15 residues. Germline loops: CDR1 SNHLY, CDR2 FYNNEI. The CDR3 DNA follows: TGTGCCAGCAGTGTAAACGCAGGCGCGAATTCACCCCTCCACTTT. Its translation: CASSVNAGANSPLHF. The full variable domain, in which reference TRBV2 and TRBJ1-6 provide the parts outside the CDR3, is EPEVTQTPSHQVTQMGQEVILRCVPISNHLYFYWYRQILGQKVEFLVSFYNNEISEKSEIFDDQFSVERPDGSNFTLKIRSTKLEDSAMYFCASSVNAGANSPLHFGNGTRLTVT.

This chain joins TRBV27 and TRBJ1-4; TRBD1 agrees at 12 bases. Germline trimming cut 3 bases from V and 10 bases from J; bases unmatched to any gene: 9. Per germline, CDR1 MNHEY and CDR2 SMNVEV (reference sequence). The CDR3 has 16 residues. This CDR3 reads CASSFVGQGAGGKLFF. CDR3 sequence (DNA): TGTGCCAGCAGTTTTGTGGGACAGGGGGCCGGTGGAAAACTGTTTTTT.

This clone was observed a handful of times. The chain joins TRBV6-6 to TRBJ2-7, with 7 nucleotides matching TRBD1. The CDR3 loop spans 14 amino acids. V lost 6 bases and J lost 0; bases outside the gene matches: 5. CDR1 and CDR2 (germline): MNHNY, SVGAGI (reference sequence). In nucleotides, the CDR3 is TGTGCCAGCAGGGTGGGACAGTACTCCTACGAGCAGTACTTC. Translating it yields CASRVGQYSYEQYF.

The rearrangement joins TRBV5-1 to TRBJ2-2; either TRBD1 or TRBD2 may fit D (5 bases each). The germline CDR1 and CDR2 sequences are SGHRS and YFSETQ. The germline V and J ends were trimmed by 2 bases and 1 base, with 12 bases remaining between them. There are 16 residues in the CDR3. The CDR3 sequence: CASSFGAGGNTGELFF. The CDR3 DNA sequence: TGCGCCAGCAGCTTCGGGGCAGGCGGGAACACCGGGGAGCTGTTTTTT.

This clone was observed a single time. The chain employs TRBV7-9 and TRBJ1-3; the match to TRBD1 covers 7 bases. Germline CDR1 SEHNR, CDR2 FQNEAQ (reference sequence). The CDR3 covers 14 residues. V was pared by 5 bases and J by 3 bases, with 4 bases of the junction left unmatched. For the CDR3, the DNA is TGTGCCAGCAGCCAGGGACAGTATGGAAACACCATATATTTT. The encoded protein is CASSQGQYGNTIYF.

This clone was observed a few times. V gene TRBV2 combines with J gene TRBJ2-2; no firm D call. CDR3 size: 14 residues. The V end was cut by 7 bases, the J end by 1 base, with 10 bases between. Germline V gives CDR1 SNHLY, CDR2 FYNNEI. The CDR3 nucleotides are TGTGCCAGCACGAGGACCCAGAACACCGGGGAGCTGTTTTTT. Protein product: CASTRTQNTGELFF.